What follows describes a single T cell receptor (beta chain). Antigen: not known. J lost 7 bases, V lost 0 bases, and 5 bases had no gene match. This CDR3 has 16 amino acids. Germline CDR1 and CDR2: SGHTA and FQGNSA. The sample belongs to a study of blood T cells in healthy people across ages. Study-wide findings and caveats: TCR beta diversity was tightly associated with the proportion of naive T cells. Fewer expanded clones and more diversity marked long-lived versus aged donors.

With a J-beta primer mix and a sample-barcoded 5' primer, a second PCR ran 7 to 11 cycles. A single record per CDR3 protein comes from TCRdb applying MiXCR to the 5' RACE reads. This repertoire shows about 830,000 distinct CDR3 sequences, 60% to 80% found once; its top ten account for around a quarter. The sample was blood. The sequence derives from a man aged 30 to 39 in good health. This sequence joins TRBV7-2 and TRBJ2-7, with 14 bases lining up with TRBD2. In DNA, the CDR3 is TGTGCCAGCAGCTTAGCCGGGACTAGCGGGGGAGGTGAGCAGTACTTC. Protein product: CASSLAGTSGGGEQYF. Using reference TRBV7-2 and TRBJ2-7 for the parts outside the CDR3, the full variable domain is GAGVSQSPSNKVTEKGKDVELRCDPISGHTALYWYRQSLGQGLEFLIYFQGNSAPDKSGLPSDRFSAERTGGSVSTLTIQRTQQEDSAVYLCASSLAGTSGGGEQYFGPGTRLTVT.